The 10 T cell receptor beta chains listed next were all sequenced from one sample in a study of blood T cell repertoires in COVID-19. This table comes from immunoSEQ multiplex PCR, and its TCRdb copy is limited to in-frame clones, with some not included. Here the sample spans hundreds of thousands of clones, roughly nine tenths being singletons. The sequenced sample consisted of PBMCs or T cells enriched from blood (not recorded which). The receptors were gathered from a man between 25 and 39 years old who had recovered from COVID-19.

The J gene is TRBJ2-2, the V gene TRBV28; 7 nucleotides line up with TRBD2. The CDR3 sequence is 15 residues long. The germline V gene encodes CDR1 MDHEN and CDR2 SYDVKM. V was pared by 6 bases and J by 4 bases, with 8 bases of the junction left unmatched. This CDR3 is CASRRRAGVTGELFF. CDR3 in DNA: TGTGCCAGCAGGCGGCGCGCGGGAGTCACCGGGGAGCTGTTTTTT. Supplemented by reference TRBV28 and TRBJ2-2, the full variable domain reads DVKVTQSSRYLVKRTGEKVFLECVQDMDHENMFWYRQDPGLGLRLIYFSYDVKMKEKGDIPEGYSVSREKKERFSLILESASTNQTSMYLCASRRRAGVTGELFFGEGSRLTVL.

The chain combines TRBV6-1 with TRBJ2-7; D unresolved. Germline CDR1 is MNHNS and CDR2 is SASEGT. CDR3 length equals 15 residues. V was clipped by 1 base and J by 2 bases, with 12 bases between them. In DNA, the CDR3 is TGTGCCAGCAGTGAAGAAGTTGCGGCTACCTACGAGCAGTACTTC. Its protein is CASSEEVAATYEQYF.

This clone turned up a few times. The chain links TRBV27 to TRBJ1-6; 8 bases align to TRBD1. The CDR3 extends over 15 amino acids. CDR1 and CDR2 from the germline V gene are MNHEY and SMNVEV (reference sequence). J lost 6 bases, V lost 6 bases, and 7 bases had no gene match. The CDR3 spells CASSTRTGTNSPLHF. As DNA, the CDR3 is TGTGCCAGCAGCACCCGGACAGGGACTAATTCACCCCTCCACTTT.

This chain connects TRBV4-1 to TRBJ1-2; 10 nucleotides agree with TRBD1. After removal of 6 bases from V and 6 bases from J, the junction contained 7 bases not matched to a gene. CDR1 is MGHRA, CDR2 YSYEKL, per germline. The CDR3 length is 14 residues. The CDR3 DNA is TGCGCCAGCAGACGGACAGGGGGGGAGGATGGCTACACCTTC. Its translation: CASRRTGGEDGYTF.

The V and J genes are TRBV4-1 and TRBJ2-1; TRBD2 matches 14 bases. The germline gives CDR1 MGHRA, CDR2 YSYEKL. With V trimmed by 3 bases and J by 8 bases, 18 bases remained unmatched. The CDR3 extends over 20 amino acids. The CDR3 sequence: CASSQEPGLAGERGFYEQFF. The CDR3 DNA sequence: TGCGCCAGCAGCCAGGAGCCGGGACTAGCGGGAGAGAGGGGGTTCTATGAGCAGTTCTTC.

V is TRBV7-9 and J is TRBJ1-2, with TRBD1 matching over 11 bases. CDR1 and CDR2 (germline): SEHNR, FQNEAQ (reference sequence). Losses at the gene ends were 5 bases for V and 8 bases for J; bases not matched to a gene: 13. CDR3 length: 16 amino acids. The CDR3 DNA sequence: TGTGCCAGCAGCCCCCCGGACAGGGGGCGCCTTTGGGGCTACACCTTC. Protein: CASSPPDRGRLWGYTF.

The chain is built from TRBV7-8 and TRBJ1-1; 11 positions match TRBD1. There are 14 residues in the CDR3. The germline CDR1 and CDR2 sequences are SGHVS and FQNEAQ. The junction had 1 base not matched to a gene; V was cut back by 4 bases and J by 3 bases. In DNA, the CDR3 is TGTGCCAGCAGCTCGGGACAGGGGGACACTGAAGCTTTCTTT. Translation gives CASSSGQGDTEAFF.

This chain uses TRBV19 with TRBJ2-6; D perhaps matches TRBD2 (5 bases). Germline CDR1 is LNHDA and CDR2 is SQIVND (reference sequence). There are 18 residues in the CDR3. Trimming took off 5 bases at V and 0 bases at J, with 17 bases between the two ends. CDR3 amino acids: CASSLFATRTSGANVLTF. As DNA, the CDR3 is TGTGCCAGTAGTCTCTTCGCAACTAGGACCTCTGGGGCCAACGTCCTGACTTTC.

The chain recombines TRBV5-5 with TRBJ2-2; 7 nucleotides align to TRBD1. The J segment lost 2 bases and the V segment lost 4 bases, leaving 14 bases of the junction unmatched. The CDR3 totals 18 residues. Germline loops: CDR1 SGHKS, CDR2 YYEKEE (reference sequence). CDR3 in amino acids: CASSLVKGAALNTGELFF. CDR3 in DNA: TGTGCCAGCAGCCTCGTGAAGGGGGCAGCGCTTAACACCGGGGAGCTGTTTTTT.

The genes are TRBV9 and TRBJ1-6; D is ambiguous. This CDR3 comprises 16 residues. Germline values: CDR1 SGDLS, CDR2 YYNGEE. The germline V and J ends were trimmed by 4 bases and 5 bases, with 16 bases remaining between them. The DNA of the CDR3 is TGTGCCAGCAGCCCTCATCGGACGGGAAATAATTCACCCCTCCACTTT. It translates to CASSPHRTGNNSPLHF.